This TCR beta chain originates from a study of vaccination and CD4 T cells after COVID-19. This sample's time point: late sampling 161 to 241 days after vaccination in a few convalescent patients. The sample's treatment: roughly ten-day PBMC culture with coronavirus spike peptide pools or control peptides (ViraFEST assay). This CDR3 spans 13 amino acids. Once obtained from cultured CD4+ T cells, the DNA was sequenced using the Oncomine TCR Beta short-read assay. Cultured CD4+ T cells were the source of extracted genomic DNA. TCRdb redid the calling of the PCR reads with MiXCR, one entry per CDR3 protein. The sample has about 25,000 distinct CDR3 sequences, roughly 27% seen once. Concerning this clonotype: The antigen is undetermined. One end of the junction is discordant with germline, which a read error may explain.

The V call is TRBV12-3 or TRBV12-4, the J call TRBJ2-5; no reliable D call. The sequencing here drew on CD4+ T cells from blood, cultured in vitro, taken about 7 months after SARS-CoV-2 vaccination. The TCR sequence derives from a human donor who had recovered from COVID-19. The CDR3 spells CASSFNGEEAQYF. The DNA for the CDR3 is TGTGCCAGCAGTTTTAATGGGGAAGAGGCCCAGTACTTC.